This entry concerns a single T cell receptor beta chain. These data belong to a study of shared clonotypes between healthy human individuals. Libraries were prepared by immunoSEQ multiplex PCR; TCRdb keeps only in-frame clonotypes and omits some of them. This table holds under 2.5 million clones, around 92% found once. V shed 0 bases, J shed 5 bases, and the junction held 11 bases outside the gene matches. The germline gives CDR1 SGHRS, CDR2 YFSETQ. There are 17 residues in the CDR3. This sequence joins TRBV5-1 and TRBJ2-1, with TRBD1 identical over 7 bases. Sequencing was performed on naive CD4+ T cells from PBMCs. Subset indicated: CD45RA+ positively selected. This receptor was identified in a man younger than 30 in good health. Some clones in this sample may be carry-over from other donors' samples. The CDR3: CASSLALAQGVHNEQFF. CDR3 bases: TGCGCCAGCAGCTTGGCTTTGGCCCAGGGGGTCCACAATGAGCAGTTCTTC.